The 10 T cell receptor beta chains below were found in one sample sequenced in a study of regulatory T cells in long-lasting Graves disease (dated by TCRdb to the early 2020s). Preparation of the library involved multiplex PCR. Sequenced using an Illumina HiSeq 4000. To build TCR beta libraries, CDR3 regions were amplified by Arm-PCR using iRepertoire HTBI primers. TCRdb took the public reads, trimmed them with fastp at Q25, ran MiXCR for clone calling and kept in-frame beta chains. Every entry covers one CDR3 protein and lists the most common genes and DNA from its rows. For this sample the table gives about 470,000 distinct CDR3 sequences, of which 15% to 20% were detected only once. Approximately 12% of the sample is taken by the ten largest. In the paper's terms, the time point label means: newly diagnosed GD, antithyroid drugs for less than 3 months. For both TCR sequencing and RNA sequencing, RNA was extracted from PBMCs using TRIzol.

The same sample was also used in a study of T cells in Graves' hyperthyroidism and ophthalmopathy.

The sample was peripheral blood mononuclear cells (PBMCs), taken at new diagnosis, from a patient treated with antithyroid drugs. These receptors came from a man between 40 and 49 years old with Graves disease. Donor details come from another sample of the same person, matched by shared clones.

This chain uses TRBV6-4 with TRBJ2-2; D not certain. Germline V gives CDR1 MRHNA, CDR2 SNTAGT. The CDR3 covers 16 residues. V was cut by 0 bases and J by 2 bases, with 10 bases left in between. This CDR3 reads CASSDSLVTNTGELFF. Written as DNA, the CDR3 is TGTGCCAGCAGTGACTCGTTGGTCACAAACACCGGGGAGCTGTTTTTT.

This clonotype was detected many times. V is TRBV2 and J is TRBJ2-3; 7 nucleotides line up with TRBD2. CDR1 is SNHLY and CDR2 is FYNNEI in the germline V gene. Losses at the gene ends were 3 bases for V and 1 base for J; bases not matched to a gene: 1. The CDR3 runs 14 residues. CDR3 bases: TGTGCCAGCAGTGACCTAGCGGGCACAGATACGCAGTATTTT. It codes for CASSDLAGTDTQYF.

Many counts were recorded for this clonotype. The chain is built from TRBV6-5 and TRBJ2-7, with TRBD1 matching over 8 bases. V dropped 2 bases and J dropped 6; count of bases not matched to a gene: 9. CDR3 length equals 15 residues. The germline V gene encodes CDR1 MNHEY and CDR2 SVGAGI. CDR3: CASSYPTGAPLEQYF. CDR3 DNA sequence: TGTGCCAGCAGTTACCCGACAGGGGCCCCCCTCGAGCAGTACTTC.

V is TRBV20-1 and J is TRBJ2-3; D is unclear. Trimming left V 7 bases short and J 1 base short, with 12 bases between. CDR3 length: 13 residues. In germline, CDR1 is DFQATT, CDR2 SNEGSKA (reference sequence). The CDR3 coding sequence is TGCAGTGTCAGGAACACCGGCACAGATACGCAGTATTTT. Translating it yields CSVRNTGTDTQYF.

The V and J genes are TRBV24-1 and TRBJ2-7; 7 bases fit TRBD1. The CDR3 is made up of 14 amino acids. V was clipped by 6 bases and J by 6 bases; unmatched bases: 10. The germline CDR1 and CDR2 sequences are KGHDR and SFDVKD. The CDR3 nucleotides are TGTGCCACCAGTACCGGGACAGCCCCCCCCGAGCAGTACTTC. This encodes CATSTGTAPPEQYF.

Ten or more counts support this clonotype. The chain links TRBV5-1 to TRBJ2-1; TRBD2 is a possible D gene (6 bases). The CDR3 length is 15 residues. Germline-derived CDR1 and CDR2 are SGHRS and YFSETQ. V was clipped by 8 bases and J by 7 bases, with 22 bases between them. The CDR3 sequence is CARMVRSPEGNEQFF. CDR3 nucleotides: TGCGCCAGAATGGTCCGCTCCCCGGAGGGGAATGAGCAGTTCTTC. The whole variable domain, filled in from reference TRBV5-1 and TRBJ2-1, reads KAGVTQTPRYLIKTRGQQVTLSCSPISGHRSVSWYQQTPGQGLQFLFEYFSETQRNKGNFPGRFSGRQFSNSRSEMNVSTLELGDSALYLCARMVRSPEGNEQFFGPGTRLTVL.

This clonotype showed up many times. V is TRBV2 and J is TRBJ1-5; maybe TRBD1 (5 bases). Germline CDR1 is SNHLY and CDR2 is FYNNEI. V gave up 11 bases and J gave up 0 bases, with 8 bases separating them. The CDR3 runs 12 residues. CDR3 bases: TGTGCCGGGGGTAATAGCAATCAGCCCCAGCATTTT. Its protein is CAGGNSNQPQHF.

The chain is built from TRBV5-1 and TRBJ1-1; D is perhaps TRBD1 (6 bases). The germline V and J ends were trimmed by 6 bases and 0 bases, with 12 bases remaining between them. The germline V gene has CDR1 SGHRS and CDR2 YFSETQ. This CDR3 comprises 14 residues. CDR3 bases: TGCGCCAGCACTGTGGACAGTGTGAACACTGAAGCTTTCTTT. The encoded protein is CASTVDSVNTEAFF.

As concerns this clonotype: Germline is not matched at one junction end, which may reflect a read error. V is TRBV24-1 and J is TRBJ2-1; 9 bases match TRBD1. This CDR3 has 15 amino acids. Germline V lookup: CDR1 KGHDR, CDR2 SFDVKD. The CDR3 loop is CATNDSGTGSFEQFF. CDR3 bases: TGTGCCACCAATGATTCCGGGACAGGGAGTTTTGAGCAGTTCTTC.

This clonotype was seen more than once but under ten times. The J gene is TRBJ1-2, the V gene TRBV2; no reliable D call. Germline V gene data show CDR1 as SNHLY and CDR2 as FYNNEI. The CDR3 is 16 residues long. The germline V and J ends were trimmed by 0 bases and 4 bases, with 15 bases remaining between them. This CDR3 is CASSEAAARSGYGYTF. In nucleotides, the CDR3 is TGTGCCAGCAGTGAAGCGGCGGCCAGGAGCGGCTATGGCTACACCTTC.